This TCR beta chain was obtained from a study of T-cell memory formation after mild COVID-19. TCRdb reprocessed the 5' RACE reads with MiXCR, giving one entry per CDR3 protein. The sample shows fewer than 650,000 distinct CDR3 sequences, roughly 17% of them seen only once. V was pared by 1 base and J by 1 base, with 19 bases between. The CDR3 totals 18 residues. CDR1 and CDR2 (germline): MGHRA, YSYEKL. What was sequenced was PBMCs or a T cell subset sorted from them (not recorded which). The origin of this receptor is an adult woman who had mild COVID-19 (a few samples of this study predate the infection). Cell type and time point are not known. The genes are TRBV4-1 and TRBJ1-1; D gene ambiguous. CDR3 in amino acids: CASSQVVQIAGGNTEAFF. In DNA form, the CDR3 reads TGCGCCAGCAGCCAAGTAGTCCAAATTGCAGGCGGGAACACTGAAGCTTTCTTT.